The rows below give T cell receptor beta chains drawn from one sample of a study of cytomegalovirus exposure and HLA in healthy donors. Sequencing used immunoSEQ multiplex PCR; TCRdb keeps in-frame clones, though not all of them. The sample lists 130,000 to 150,000 clones, roughly 78% occurring once. Sequenced sample: PBMCs. The receptor source for this set is a man between 40 and 49 years old in good health and CMV-seropositive. CDR3s include the opening cysteine and the closing phenylalanine or tryptophan. D genes are given only for firm matches. Clone sizes are given selectively: once, few, many, or a class where the clone is expanded.

TRBV18	-	TRBJ1-4	-	TGTGCCAGCTCACCCGGTGGTACTAATGAAAAACTGTTTTTT	CASSPGGTNEKLFF
TRBV29-1	-	TRBJ2-3	-	TGCAGCGTGACACGGGCAGGGCCCACAGATACGCAGTATTTT	CSVTRAGPTDTQYF
TRBV7-9	-	TRBJ2-1	-	TGTGCCAGCAGCTTAGTGGGGGGTGGAGGGTTCTTC	CASSLVGGGGFF
TRBV6-1	-	TRBJ1-2	TRBD1	TGTGCCAGCAGTGAGACAGGGGGCGCATATGGCTACACCTTC	CASSETGGAYGYTF
TRBV9	few	TRBJ2-3	TRBD2	TGTGCCAGCAGCCCGGCGGGGGGTAGGACAGATACGCAGTATTTT	CASSPAGGRTDTQYF
TRBV19	-	TRBJ1-1	TRBD1	TGTGCCAGTAGTATTATCCGGGACAGTGAAGCTTTCTTT	CASSIIRDSEAFF
TRBV2	-	TRBJ1-4	TRBD1	TGTGCCAGCAGCGTACAGGGGGCCTCTGAAAAACTGTTTTTT	CASSVQGASEKLFF
TRBV6-5	-	TRBJ1-1	TRBD1	TGTGCCAGCAGTCGTGACAGGGGGCTGGAAGCTTTCTTT	CASSRDRGLEAFF
TRBV7-2	-	TRBJ2-1	-	TGTGCCAGCAGCTTAAATCTACGGAGGAGCTCCTACAATGAGCAGTTCTTC	CASSLNLRRSSYNEQFF
TRBV29-1	-	TRBJ1-1	-	TGCAGCGTTGATGCGCTAACAGGGCGCACTGAAGCTTTCTTT	CSVDALTGRTEAFF
TRBV28	-	TRBJ1-3	-	TGTGCCAGCAGTTCCCCAGGGGTCGCCTCTGGAAACACCATATATTTT	CASSSPGVASGNTIYF
TRBV7-3	-	TRBJ2-1	TRBD2	TGTGCCAGCAGGGGGGGGGATGAGCAGTTCTTC	CASRGGDEQFF
TRBV4-1	-	TRBJ2-2	TRBD2	TGCGCCAGCAGCCAAGATCCCTCGGGACTAGCGGAGCGATCTAACACCGGGGAGCTGTTTTTT	CASSQDPSGLAERSNTGELFF
TRBV4-1	-	TRBJ2-5	TRBD2	TGCGCCAGCAGCCTAGTAGCGGGAGAGGAACAGACCCAGTACTTC	CASSLVAGEEQTQYF
TRBV7-2	-	TRBJ2-1	TRBD2	TGTGCCAGCAGCTCGCGACTAGCGGGAGGGAATGAGCAGTTCTTC	CASSSRLAGGNEQFF
TRBV28	-	TRBJ2-6	TRBD1	TGTGCCAGCAGTGTGACAGGGTGGTCTCTCTCTGGGGCCAACGTCCTGACTTTC	CASSVTGWSLSGANVLTF
TRBV29-1	few	TRBJ2-5	-	TGCAGCGTTGGGGGCAGGGGGGTTCGAGAGACCCAGTACTTC	CSVGGRGVRETQYF
TRBV4-1	-	TRBJ2-1	-	TGCGCCAGCAGCCAAGATGACACCCGAGGGTTGACCAATGAGCAGTTCTTC	CASSQDDTRGLTNEQFF
TRBV7-6	-	TRBJ2-3	TRBD2	TGTGCCAGCAGCTTGGGACTAGCGGGACCCTCAGGAGATACGCAGTATTTT	CASSLGLAGPSGDTQYF
TRBV19	few	TRBJ1-2	TRBD1	TGTGCCAGCACGTCGGCGGGGACAGGGGGTTCCTATGGCTACACCTTC	CASTSAGTGGSYGYTF
TRBV7-9	-	TRBJ2-1	TRBD2	TGTGCCAGCAGGGGGCTTAGCGGGAGTGGTGAGCAGTTCTTC	CASRGLSGSGEQFF
TRBV5-1	-	TRBJ2-7	-	TGCGCCAGCAGGGGGGGTACCACTACCTACGAGCAGTACTTC	CASRGGTTTYEQYF
TRBV6-4	few	TRBJ1-5	-	TGTGCCAGCAGTGAAGGAGGGGAAAATCAGCCCCAGCATTTT	CASSEGGENQPQHF
TRBV6-5	few	TRBJ2-7	TRBD1	TGTGCCAGCAGTTACATACAGACAGGGTCCTACGAGCAGTACTTC	CASSYIQTGSYEQYF
TRBV7-9	-	TRBJ2-7	-	TGTTCCAGCAGCTTAGAAGAGGTTGCCTACGAGCAGTACTTC	CSSSLEEVAYEQYF
TRBV6-1	few	TRBJ2-7	TRBD2	TGTGCCAGCAGTGAAGCCCCGGGACTAGCGGGAGGCTACGAGCAGTACTTC	CASSEAPGLAGGYEQYF
TRBV28	-	TRBJ2-7	-	TGTGCCAGCAGACCTCCAGGGTCCTCCTACGAGCAGTACTTC	CASRPPGSSYEQYF
TRBV6-5	-	TRBJ2-7	TRBD1	TGTGCCAGCAGTGGCAACAGGGGGGCCTACGAGCAGTACTTC	CASSGNRGAYEQYF
TRBV27	-	TRBJ2-1	-	TGTGCCAGCAGGCAGGGAGGAGGGATTTTGTTTGAGCAGTTCTTC	CASRQGGGILFEQFF
TRBV10-2	-	TRBJ2-7	TRBD1	TGCGCCAGCGGGACAGGCGGATCCTACGAGCAGTACTTC	CASGTGGSYEQYF
TRBV15	once	TRBJ2-6	-	TGTGCCACCAGCAGAGGAAATACTATCGCCAACGTCCTGACTTTC	CATSRGNTIANVLTF
TRBV20-1	-	TRBJ2-5	-	TGCAGCGAACCCCGCGGAGAGACCCAGTACTTC	CSEPRGETQYF
TRBV2	-	TRBJ1-2	TRBD1	TGTGCCAGCAGGAAGCAGGGGGCGAGGAACTATGGCTACACCTTC	CASRKQGARNYGYTF
TRBV15	-	TRBJ2-3	TRBD1	TGTGCCACCAGCAGTAGAGGGGGCGGCACAGATACGCAGTATTTT	CATSSRGGGTDTQYF
TRBV5-4	-	TRBJ2-3	-	TGTGCCAGCAGCGCGGGACCGACGGGGACAGATACGCAGTATTTT	CASSAGPTGTDTQYF
TRBV5-4	once	TRBJ2-3	TRBD2	TGTGCCAGCAGAACCGGGACTAGCGAACAGTCAGATACGCAGTATTTT	CASRTGTSEQSDTQYF
TRBV2	few	TRBJ2-1	-	TGTGCCAGCAACCGGGGGACGGATGAGCAGTTCTTC	CASNRGTDEQFF
TRBV2	-	TRBJ1-5	-	TGTGCCAGCAGTGAATGGGGGGATAGCAATCAGCCCCAGCATTTT	CASSEWGDSNQPQHF
TRBV4-2	few	TRBJ2-2	TRBD2	TGTGCCGTAGGACTAGCGGGAAACGGGGAGCTGTTTTTT	CAVGLAGNGELFF
TRBV30	-	TRBJ1-1	-	TGTGCCTGGAGCCTACCGGGGATGGGCACTGAAGCTTTCTTT	CAWSLPGMGTEAFF
TRBV5-1	-	TRBJ1-2	TRBD1	TGCGCCAGCGGCCCGGGACAGGGGCGGTACTATGGCTACACCTTC	CASGPGQGRYYGYTF
TRBV18	-	TRBJ2-1	TRBD2	TGTGCCAGCTCACCGGGGACGGGACTTAGTGGGAGGGCCGTGAAAATGAATGAGCAGTTCTTC	CASSPGTGLSGRAVKMNEQFF
TRBV7-8	-	TRBJ1-2	-	TGTGCCAGCAGCTCCAGGGGCCGCCGGCCAAATGGTTCTGGCTACACCTTC	CASSSRGRRPNGSGYTF
TRBV9	-	TRBJ1-1	TRBD1	TGTGCCAGCAGCGCGGGCTGGACAGGGGTGACTGAAGCTTTCTTT	CASSAGWTGVTEAFF
TRBV5-5	-	TRBJ2-7	TRBD2	TGTGCCAGCGGACCTCGGACTAGCAGGCCCTACGAGCAGTACTTC	CASGPRTSRPYEQYF
TRBV5-1	-	TRBJ2-7	-	TGCGCCAGCAGCGGGGGCCCCTCCTCCTACGAGCAGTACTTC	CASSGGPSSYEQYF